This record concerns one T cell receptor (beta chain) sequence. Original analysis: Out-of-frame sequences were removed, leaving some 2 million distinct TCRbeta sequences. Produced via immunoSEQ multiplex PCR; TCRdb's table is partial and in-frame only. V and J calls and clone size are given by that table; D and trimming were obtained from the DNA. The sample lists 25,000 to 40,000 clones, about three quarters seen once, with around 0.63% in the top ten. This sample was taken from a study of memory CD4+ T cells and cytomegalovirus serostatus. Study background: Donors were healthy Belgian adults, several CMV seropositive and under 30 seronegative.

J lost 7 bases, V lost 1 base, and 7 bases had no gene match. The V gene's germline CDR1 is SGHAT and CDR2 FQNNGV. The CDR3 runs to 16 residues. The sort gate was single viable CD3+CD4+CD8-CD45RO+ cells for memory CD4+ T cells. After thawing, CD4+ T cells were positively selected. This chain uses TRBV11-2 with TRBJ2-2, with 9 bases matching TRBD2. The specimen was memory CD4+ T cells from blood. The TCR comes from an adult in good health and CMV-seronegative. Some clones in this sample may be carry-over from other donors' samples. The CDR3 DNA reads TGTGCCAGCAGCTTAGGTGCGGGGGGGCAAATCGGGGAGCTGTTTTTT. Its translation: CASSLGAGGQIGELFF. The entire variable domain, with the rest obtained from reference TRBV11-2 and TRBJ2-2, is as follows: EAGVAQSPRYKIIEKRQSVAFWCNPISGHATLYWYQQILGQGPKLLIQFQNNGVVDDSQLPKDRFSAERLKGVDSTLKIQPAKLEDSAVYLCASSLGAGGQIGELFFGEGSRLTVL.